This T cell receptor beta chain was captured by sequencing in a study of blood T cell repertoires in COVID-19. At the level of the study: PBMCs, B-cell-depleted T cells, or T cells provided the cDNA or gDNA that made up the material.

Recovery meant two consecutive negative NP/OP PCR tests, professional clearance, or resolved symptoms. The data were produced by immunoSEQ multiplex PCR, yet TCRdb's version contains in-frame clones alone and is incomplete. This table has roughly 340,000 clones, over 75% appearing once. V shed 8 bases and J 0 bases; nucleotides not matched to a gene: 4. CDR3 size: 13 residues. The germline CDR1 and CDR2 sequences are WNHNN and SYGVQD (reference sequence). Sequencing was done on a sample of PBMCs or T cells enriched from blood (not recorded which). V usage is TRBV10-1 and J usage is TRBJ2-7; 7 bases line up with TRBD1. This receptor was obtained from a man between 18 and 35 years old who had recovered from COVID-19. CDR3 nucleotide sequence: TGCGCCAGCGGCAGGGGGACCTCCTACGAGCAGTACTTC. Its translation is CASGRGTSYEQYF.